This TCR beta chain originates from a study of T cell responses to AZD1222 COVID-19 vaccine. In the study overall: Researchers grouped second doses given at about 4 or about 12 weeks into one pool. Study-level points and caveats: Close to half of spike-specific TCRs reportedly recognize unmutated variant regions. Donor demographics were predominantly white British with a female majority; clonal diversity may be underestimated.

The table came from immunoSEQ multiplex PCR; TCRdb's copy has only in-frame clones and leaves some out. The data show roughly 150,000 clones, more than 85% seen once. CDR3 length: 15 residues. The J segment lost 3 bases and the V segment lost 6 bases, leaving 9 bases of the junction unmatched. Looked up from germline, CDR1 is SGHDT and CDR2 is YYEEEE. Notes on this clone: Antigen: not known.

The receptor's source is an adult in good health. Sequencing used peripheral blood, obtained on day 0 of AZD1222 vaccination. This chain links TRBV5-6 with TRBJ1-5; 7 nucleotides match TRBD1. CDR3 region: CASTKQGPNNQPQHF. CDR3 in DNA: TGTGCCAGCACCAAACAGGGGCCGAACAATCAGCCCCAGCATTTT.